These T cell receptor beta chains were read from a single sample in a study of T cells in Graves' hyperthyroidism and ophthalmopathy. TCRdb reprocessed the multiplex PCR reads with MiXCR, giving one entry per CDR3 protein. The table shows about 600,000 distinct CDR3 sequences, with about 16% occurring only once. The sample was blood. Receptor source: a woman aged 40 to 50 with Graves' ophthalmopathy. Each CDR3 is given without its conserved first and last residue.

cdr3_aa	v_call	j_call
ASSPDRGIAETQY	TRBV5-1	TRBJ2-5
ASTLSGSNEQF	TRBV4-1	TRBJ2-1
ASSPAADTEAF	TRBV18	TRBJ1-1
ASSRSPGLAGGEQY	TRBV2	TRBJ2-7
ASSEEGSVRH	TRBV2	TRBJ1-5
ASSLGGGTADTQY	TRBV5-1	TRBJ2-3
ASSPRTGVNTGELF	TRBV5-6	TRBJ2-2
ASSPQDDQPQH	TRBV5-5	TRBJ1-5
SVERLAGAGEQF	TRBV29-1	TRBJ2-1
ASSLRGHGEKLF	TRBV12-3/TRBV12-4	TRBJ1-4
ASSLGVAGGTGELF	TRBV11-2	TRBJ2-2
ASGLLAEVGGPLETQY	TRBV12-5	TRBJ2-5
ASSSETGGSYGYT	TRBV12-3/TRBV12-4	TRBJ1-2
TSSQLGQLNTEAF	TRBV3-1	TRBJ1-1
ASSVTSRGGISKNIQY	TRBV2	TRBJ2-4
ASSSRPGDNQPQH	TRBV11-2	TRBJ1-5
ASSSQGSEAF	TRBV12-3/TRBV12-4	TRBJ1-1
ASSPRPETSGNTIY	TRBV18	TRBJ1-3
ASSYEGPTNEQF	TRBV6-2/TRBV6-3	TRBJ2-1
ASSLTGANTGELF	TRBV12-3/TRBV12-4	TRBJ2-2
ASSPDESYEQY	TRBV5-1	TRBJ2-7
ASRSTSGRAEKTQY	TRBV6-2/TRBV6-3	TRBJ2-5
ASSPGTGIGDQPQH	TRBV18	TRBJ1-5
ASSSGVADNGQF	TRBV5-1	TRBJ2-1
ASTPGTVSSYEQY	TRBV6-1	TRBJ2-7
ATTDAWPGNTIY	TRBV6-1	TRBJ1-3
ASRAGTGGNEQF	TRBV5-1	TRBJ2-1
ASSLTASYGYT	TRBV5-1	TRBJ1-2
AISESSLAGGGEQF	TRBV10-3	TRBJ2-1
AISRGEDGYT	TRBV10-3	TRBJ1-2
SAGQGLYGYT	TRBV20-1	TRBJ1-2
AWSGGSTEAF	TRBV30	TRBJ1-1
ASSPSVINEQY	TRBV12-3/TRBV12-4	TRBJ2-7
ASSLAVFKGAKNIQY	TRBV11-2	TRBJ2-4
ASSPGQGGFYEQY	TRBV18	TRBJ2-7
SATTGASGGADNEQF	TRBV20-1	TRBJ2-1
ASSPMTGLTEAF	TRBV12-3/TRBV12-4	TRBJ1-1
ASREGAYGYT	TRBV25-1	TRBJ1-2
AISESTSRVHEQY	TRBV10-3	TRBJ2-7
ASSLEGGRYTGELF	TRBV5-6	TRBJ2-2
SARGQGAPYNEQF	TRBV20-1	TRBJ2-1
SAIPGQGATDTQY	TRBV20-1	TRBJ2-3
ASSSNIGNSGANVLT	TRBV5-6	TRBJ2-6
ASSLRSLGTGVTDTQY	TRBV7-9	TRBJ2-3